This T cell receptor (beta chain) derives from a study of blood T cell repertoires in COVID-19. Study summary: PBMCs, B-cell-depleted T cells, or T cells were the source of the cDNA or gDNA that made up the material.

The repertoire was sequenced with immunoSEQ multiplex PCR; TCRdb's copy has only in-frame clones and lacks some. The data hold 120,000 to 150,000 clones, with roughly 84% observed a single time. V lost 2 bases and J lost 6, with 14 bases in between. This CDR3 contains 14 residues. The germline V gene has CDR1 SGHVS and CDR2 FQNEAQ. The study drew participants aged roughly 18 to 95 years from approximately 23 US areas. Before they entered the study, exposed participants had met a COVID-19 case within 2 weeks. J is TRBJ2-7 and V is TRBV7-8, with a weak D call TRBD1 (6 bases). The sample consisted of PBMCs or T cells enriched from blood (not recorded which). The receptor's source is a woman aged 45 to 65 who had been exposed to COVID-19. The CDR3 coding sequence is TGTGCCAGCAGCTTAAGGGAAGGGGGAGCCGAGCAGTACTTC. The encoded protein is CASSLREGGAEQYF.